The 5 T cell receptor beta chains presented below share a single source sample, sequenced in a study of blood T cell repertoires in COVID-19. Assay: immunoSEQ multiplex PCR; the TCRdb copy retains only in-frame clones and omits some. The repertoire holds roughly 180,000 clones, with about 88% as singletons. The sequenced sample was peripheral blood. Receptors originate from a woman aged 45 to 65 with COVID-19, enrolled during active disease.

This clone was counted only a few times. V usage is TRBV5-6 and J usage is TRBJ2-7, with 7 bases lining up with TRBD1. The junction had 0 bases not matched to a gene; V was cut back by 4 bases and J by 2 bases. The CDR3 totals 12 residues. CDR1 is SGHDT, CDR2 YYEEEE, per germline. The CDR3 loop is CASSTGAYEQYF. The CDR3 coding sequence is TGTGCCAGCAGCACAGGGGCCTACGAGCAGTACTTC.

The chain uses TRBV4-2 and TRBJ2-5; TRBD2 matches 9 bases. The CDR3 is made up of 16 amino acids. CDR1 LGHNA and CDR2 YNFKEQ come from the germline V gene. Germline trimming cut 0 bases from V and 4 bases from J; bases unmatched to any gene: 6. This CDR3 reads CASSQDVASGAETQYF. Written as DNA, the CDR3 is TGTGCCAGCAGCCAAGACGTTGCTAGCGGGGCAGAGACCCAGTACTTC.

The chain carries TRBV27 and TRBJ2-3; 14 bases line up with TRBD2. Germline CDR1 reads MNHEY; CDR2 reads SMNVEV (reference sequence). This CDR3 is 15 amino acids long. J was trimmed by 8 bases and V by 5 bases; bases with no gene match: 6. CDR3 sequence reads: CASSPTSGGASTQYF. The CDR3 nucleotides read TGTGCCAGCAGTCCGACTAGCGGGGGGGCGTCTACGCAGTATTTT.

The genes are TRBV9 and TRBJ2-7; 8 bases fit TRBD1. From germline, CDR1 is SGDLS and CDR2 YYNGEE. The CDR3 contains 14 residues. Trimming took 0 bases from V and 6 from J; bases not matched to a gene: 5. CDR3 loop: CASSVVGQGVEQYF. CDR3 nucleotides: TGTGCCAGCAGCGTAGTTGGACAGGGCGTCGAGCAGTACTTC.

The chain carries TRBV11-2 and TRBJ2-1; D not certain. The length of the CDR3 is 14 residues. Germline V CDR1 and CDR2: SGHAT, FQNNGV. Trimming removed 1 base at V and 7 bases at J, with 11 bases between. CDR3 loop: CASSLVGSLNEQFF. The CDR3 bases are TGTGCCAGCAGCTTAGTGGGTAGCTTGAATGAGCAGTTCTTC.